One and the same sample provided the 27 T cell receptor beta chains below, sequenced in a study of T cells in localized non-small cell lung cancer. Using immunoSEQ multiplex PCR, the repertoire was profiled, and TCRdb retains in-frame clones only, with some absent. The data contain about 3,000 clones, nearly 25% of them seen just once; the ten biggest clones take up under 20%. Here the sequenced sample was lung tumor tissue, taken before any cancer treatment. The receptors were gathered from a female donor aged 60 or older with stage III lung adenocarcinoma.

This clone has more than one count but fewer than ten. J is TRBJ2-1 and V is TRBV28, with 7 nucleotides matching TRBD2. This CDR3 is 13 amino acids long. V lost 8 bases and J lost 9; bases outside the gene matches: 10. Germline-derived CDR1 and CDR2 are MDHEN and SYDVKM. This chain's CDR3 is CASQLSGRSEQFF. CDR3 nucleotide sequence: TGTGCCAGCCAGCTCTCCGGGAGGAGTGAGCAGTTCTTC.

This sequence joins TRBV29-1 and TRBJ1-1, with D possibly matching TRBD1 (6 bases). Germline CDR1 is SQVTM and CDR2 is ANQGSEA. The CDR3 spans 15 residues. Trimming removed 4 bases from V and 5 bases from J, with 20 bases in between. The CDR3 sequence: CSVVGSGGRGTEAFF. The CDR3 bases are TGCAGCGTTGTGGGGTCCGGGGGCCGTGGGACTGAAGCTTTCTTT.

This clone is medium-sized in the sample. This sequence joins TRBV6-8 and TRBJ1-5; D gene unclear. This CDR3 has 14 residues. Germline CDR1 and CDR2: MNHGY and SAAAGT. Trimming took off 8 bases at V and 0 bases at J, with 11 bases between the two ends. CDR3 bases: TGTGCCAGCGGCGTGGGTTATAGCAATCAGCCCCAGCATTTT. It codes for CASGVGYSNQPQHF.

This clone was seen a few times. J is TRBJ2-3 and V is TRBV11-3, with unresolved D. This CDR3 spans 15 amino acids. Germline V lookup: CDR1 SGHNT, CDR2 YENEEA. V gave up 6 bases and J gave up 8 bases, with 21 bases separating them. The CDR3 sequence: CASRTHGSGWGTQYF. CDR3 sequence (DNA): TGTGCCAGCAGGACCCACGGATCAGGTTGGGGTACGCAGTATTTT.

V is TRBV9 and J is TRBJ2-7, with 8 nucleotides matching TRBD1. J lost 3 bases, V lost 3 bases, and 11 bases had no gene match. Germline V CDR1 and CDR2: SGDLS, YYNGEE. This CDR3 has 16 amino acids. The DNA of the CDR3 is TGTGCCAGCAGCGCCGGACAGGGCGGGTGGGTCTACGAGCAGTACTTC. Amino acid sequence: CASSAGQGGWVYEQYF.

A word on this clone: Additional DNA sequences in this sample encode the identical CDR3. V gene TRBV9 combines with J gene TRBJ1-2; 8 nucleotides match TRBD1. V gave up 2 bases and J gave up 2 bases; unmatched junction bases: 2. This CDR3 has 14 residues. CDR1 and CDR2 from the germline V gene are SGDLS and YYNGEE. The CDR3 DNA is TGTGCCAGCAGCGTCTCAGGGGGCAACTATGGCTACACCTTC. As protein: CASSVSGGNYGYTF.

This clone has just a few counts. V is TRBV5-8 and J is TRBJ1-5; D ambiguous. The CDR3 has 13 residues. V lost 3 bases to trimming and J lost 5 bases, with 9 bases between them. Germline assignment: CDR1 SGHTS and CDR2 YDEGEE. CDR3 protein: CASSSDPDQPQHF. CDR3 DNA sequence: TGTGCCAGCAGCTCGGACCCAGATCAGCCCCAGCATTTT.

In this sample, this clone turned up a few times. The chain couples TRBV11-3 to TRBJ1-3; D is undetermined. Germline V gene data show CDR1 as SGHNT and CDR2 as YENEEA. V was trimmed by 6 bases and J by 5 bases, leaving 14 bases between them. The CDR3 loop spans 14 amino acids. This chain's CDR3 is CASRDPFGRNTIYF. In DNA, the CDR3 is TGTGCCAGCAGGGATCCGTTCGGTAGAAACACCATATATTTT.

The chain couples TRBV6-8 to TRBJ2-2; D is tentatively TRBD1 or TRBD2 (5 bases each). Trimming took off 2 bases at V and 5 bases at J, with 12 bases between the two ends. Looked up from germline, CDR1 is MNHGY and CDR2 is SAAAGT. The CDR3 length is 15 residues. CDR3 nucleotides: TGTGCCAGCAGTTACAGGCAGAGGGGTACCGGGGAGCTGTTTTTT. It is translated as CASSYRQRGTGELFF.

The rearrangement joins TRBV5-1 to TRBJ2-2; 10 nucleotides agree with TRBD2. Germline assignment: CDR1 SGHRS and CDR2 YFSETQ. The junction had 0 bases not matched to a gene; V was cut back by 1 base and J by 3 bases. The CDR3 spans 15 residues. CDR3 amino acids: CASSLLAGDTGELFF. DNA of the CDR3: TGCGCCAGCAGCTTGCTAGCGGGAGACACCGGGGAGCTGTTTTTT.

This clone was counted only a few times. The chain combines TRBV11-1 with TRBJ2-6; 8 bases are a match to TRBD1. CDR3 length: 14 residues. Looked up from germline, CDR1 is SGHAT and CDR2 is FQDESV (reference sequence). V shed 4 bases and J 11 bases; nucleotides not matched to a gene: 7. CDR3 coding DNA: TGTGCCAGCAGCTCGGGACAGGCCTTCGACGTCCTGACTTTC. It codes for CASSSGQAFDVLTF.

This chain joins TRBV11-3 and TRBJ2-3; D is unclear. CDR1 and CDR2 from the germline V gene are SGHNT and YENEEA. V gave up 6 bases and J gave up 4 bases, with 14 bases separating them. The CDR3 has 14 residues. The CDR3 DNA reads TGTGCCAGCAGTCACCCCCCCCGAGCAGATACGCAGTATTTT. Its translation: CASSHPPRADTQYF.

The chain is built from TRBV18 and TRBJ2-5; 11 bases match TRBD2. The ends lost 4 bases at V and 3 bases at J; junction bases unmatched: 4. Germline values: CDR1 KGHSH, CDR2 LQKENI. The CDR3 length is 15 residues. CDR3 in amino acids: CASSRGTSGEETQYF. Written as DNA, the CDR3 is TGTGCCAGCTCACGTGGGACTAGCGGTGAAGAGACCCAGTACTTC. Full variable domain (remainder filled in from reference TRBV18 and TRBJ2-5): NAGVMQNPRHLVRRRGQEARLRCSPMKGHSHVYWYRQLPEEGLKFMVYLQKENIIDESGMPKERFSAEFPKEGPSILRIQQVVRGDSAAYFCASSRGTSGEETQYFGPGTRLLVL.

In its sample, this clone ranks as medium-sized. Written as DNA, the CDR3 is TGTGCCAGCGGTCTGGGACGAAAAGGAGAGACCCAGTACTTC. Amino acid sequence: CASGLGRKGETQYF. The chain joins TRBV6-8 to TRBJ2-5; D possibly matches TRBD1 or TRBD2 (5 bases each). The germline V and J ends were trimmed by 8 bases and 4 bases, with 17 bases remaining between them. Per germline, CDR1 MNHGY and CDR2 SAAAGT. The CDR3 spans 14 residues.

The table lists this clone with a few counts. For the CDR3, the DNA is TGTGCCAGCAGCCTGTGGACAGTCGGGGTGCAGTTCTTC. This translates into CASSLWTVGVQFF. The rearrangement uses TRBV7-2 and TRBJ2-1, with D perhaps matching TRBD1 (6 bases). The CDR3 sequence is 13 residues long. V was trimmed by 5 bases and J by 12 bases, leaving 17 bases between them. In germline, CDR1 is SGHTA, CDR2 FQGNSA. Together with reference TRBV7-2 and TRBJ2-1, the CDR3 gives the full variable domain: GAGVSQSPSNKVTEKGKDVELRCDPISGHTALYWYRQSLGQGLEFLIYFQGNSAPDKSGLPSDRFSAERTGGSVSTLTIQRTQQEDSAVYLCASSLWTVGVQFFGPGTRLTVL.

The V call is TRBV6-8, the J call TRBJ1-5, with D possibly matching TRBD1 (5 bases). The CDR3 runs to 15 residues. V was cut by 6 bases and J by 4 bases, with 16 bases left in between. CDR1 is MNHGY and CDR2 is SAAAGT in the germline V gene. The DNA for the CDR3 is TGTGCCAGCAGCCCGGGGTGGGGGATAAATCAGCCCCAGCATTTT. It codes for CASSPGWGINQPQHF.

The CDR3 coding sequence is TGTGCCAGTAGTCTTGACAGAAACACCGGGGAGCTGTTTTTT. Translated, it gives CASSLDRNTGELFF. V and J are TRBV19 and TRBJ2-2; perhaps TRBD1 as D (5 bases). CDR1 and CDR2 (germline): LNHDA, SQIVND (reference sequence). The V gene lost 5 bases and the J gene lost 2 bases, with 9 bases spanning the gap. CDR3 length: 14 residues.

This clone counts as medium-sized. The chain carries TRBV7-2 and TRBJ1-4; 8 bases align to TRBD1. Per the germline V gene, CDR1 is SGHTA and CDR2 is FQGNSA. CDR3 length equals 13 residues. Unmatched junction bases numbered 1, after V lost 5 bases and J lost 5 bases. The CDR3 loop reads CASSRDRNEKLFF. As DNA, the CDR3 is TGTGCCAGCAGCCGGGACAGGAATGAAAAACTGTTTTTT. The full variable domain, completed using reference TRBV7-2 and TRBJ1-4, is GAGVSQSPSNKVTEKGKDVELRCDPISGHTALYWYRQSLGQGLEFLIYFQGNSAPDKSGLPSDRFSAERTGGSVSTLTIQRTQQEDSAVYLCASSRDRNEKLFFGSGTQLSVL.

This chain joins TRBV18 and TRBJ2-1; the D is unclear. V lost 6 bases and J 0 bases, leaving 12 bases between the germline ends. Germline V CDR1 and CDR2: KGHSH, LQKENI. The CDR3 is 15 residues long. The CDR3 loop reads CASSQAPFSYNEQFF. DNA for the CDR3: TGTGCCAGCTCCCAAGCCCCTTTCTCCTACAATGAGCAGTTCTTC.

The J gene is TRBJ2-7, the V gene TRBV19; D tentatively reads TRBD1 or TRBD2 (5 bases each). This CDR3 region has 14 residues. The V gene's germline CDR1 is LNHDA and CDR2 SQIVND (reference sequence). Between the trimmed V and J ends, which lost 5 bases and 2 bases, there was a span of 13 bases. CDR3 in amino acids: CASSRRGVAYEQYF. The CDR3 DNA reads TGTGCCAGTAGTCGCCGGGGCGTCGCCTACGAGCAGTACTTC.

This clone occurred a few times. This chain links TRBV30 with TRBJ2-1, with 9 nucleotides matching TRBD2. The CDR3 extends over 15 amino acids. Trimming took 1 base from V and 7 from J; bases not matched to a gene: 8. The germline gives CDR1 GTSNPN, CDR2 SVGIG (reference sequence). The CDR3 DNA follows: TGTGCCTGGAGTGGTACTAGCGGGTGGGGGAATGAGCAGTTCTTC. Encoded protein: CAWSGTSGWGNEQFF.

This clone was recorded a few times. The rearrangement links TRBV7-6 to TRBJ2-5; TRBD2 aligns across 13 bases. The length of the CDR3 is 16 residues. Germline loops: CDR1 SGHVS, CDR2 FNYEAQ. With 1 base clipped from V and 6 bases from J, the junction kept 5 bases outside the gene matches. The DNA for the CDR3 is TGTGCCAGCAGCTTAGTGACTAGCGGGAGGAGGCAGACCCAGTACTTC. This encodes CASSLVTSGRRQTQYF.

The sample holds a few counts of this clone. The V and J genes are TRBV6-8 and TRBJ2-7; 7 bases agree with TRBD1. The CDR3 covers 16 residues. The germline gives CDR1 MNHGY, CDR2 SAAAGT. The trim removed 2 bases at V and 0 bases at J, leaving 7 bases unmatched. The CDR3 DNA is TGTGCCAGCAGTTACCGGGGACAGTCGAACTCCTACGAGCAGTACTTC. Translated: CASSYRGQSNSYEQYF.

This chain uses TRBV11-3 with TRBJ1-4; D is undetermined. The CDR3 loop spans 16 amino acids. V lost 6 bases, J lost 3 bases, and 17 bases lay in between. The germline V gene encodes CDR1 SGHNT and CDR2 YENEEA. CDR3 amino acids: CASRFYPEVANEKLFF. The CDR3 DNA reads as TGTGCCAGCAGATTTTATCCCGAAGTAGCTAATGAAAAACTGTTTTTT.

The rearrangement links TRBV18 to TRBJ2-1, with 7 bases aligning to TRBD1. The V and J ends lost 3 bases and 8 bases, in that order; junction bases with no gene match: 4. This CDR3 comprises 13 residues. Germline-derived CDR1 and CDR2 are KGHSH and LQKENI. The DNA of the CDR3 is TGTGCCAGCTCACCGACTCAGGGGGATGAGCAGTTCTTC. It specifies CASSPTQGDEQFF.

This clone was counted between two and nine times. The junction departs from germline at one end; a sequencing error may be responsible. The CDR3: CASSLLLGGQKLF. The CDR3 bases are TGTGCCAGCAGTTTACTTCTTGGGGGACAGAAACTCTTC. The V and J genes are TRBV6-4 and TRBJ2-7, with TRBD1 matching over 7 bases. The CDR3 runs 13 residues. Germline assignment: CDR1 MRHNA and CDR2 SNTAGT.

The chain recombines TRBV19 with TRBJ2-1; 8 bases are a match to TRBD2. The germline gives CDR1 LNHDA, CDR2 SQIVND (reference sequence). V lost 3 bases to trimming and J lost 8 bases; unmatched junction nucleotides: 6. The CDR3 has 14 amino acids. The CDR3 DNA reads TGTGCCAGTAGTATTGCCGGACTAGCAGATGAGCAGTTCTTC. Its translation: CASSIAGLADEQFF.